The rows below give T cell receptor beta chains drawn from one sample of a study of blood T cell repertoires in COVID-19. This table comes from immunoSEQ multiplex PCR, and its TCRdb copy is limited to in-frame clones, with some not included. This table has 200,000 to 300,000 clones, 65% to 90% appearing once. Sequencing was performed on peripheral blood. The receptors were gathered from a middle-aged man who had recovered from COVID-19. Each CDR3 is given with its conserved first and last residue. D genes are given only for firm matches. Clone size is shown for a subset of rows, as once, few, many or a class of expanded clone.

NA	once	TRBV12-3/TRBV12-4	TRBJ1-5	CASSQGRDPQHF	TGTGCCAGCAGCCAAGGCAGGGATCCCCAGCATTTT
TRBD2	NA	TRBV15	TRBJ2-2	CATSRGTSGRRTGELFF	TGTGCCACCAGCAGAGGGACTAGCGGGAGGAGAACCGGGGAGCTGTTTTTT
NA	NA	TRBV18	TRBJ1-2	CASSPTSHQGYGYTF	TGTGCCAGCTCACCAACCTCGCACCAGGGCTATGGCTACACCTTC
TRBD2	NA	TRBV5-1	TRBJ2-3	CASSLVREASTDTQYF	TGCGCCAGCAGCTTGGTACGGGAGGCTAGCACAGATACGCAGTATTTT
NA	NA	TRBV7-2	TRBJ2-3	CASSADRGDTQYF	TGTGCCAGCAGCGCCGATCGGGGGGATACGCAGTATTTT
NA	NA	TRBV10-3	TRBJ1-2	CAISDSSEGYGYTF	TGTGCCATCAGTGACTCTTCCGAGGGCTATGGCTACACCTTC
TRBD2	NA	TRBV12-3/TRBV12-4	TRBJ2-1	CASGGSSYNEQFF	TGTGCCAGCGGCGGGAGCTCCTACAATGAGCAGTTCTTC
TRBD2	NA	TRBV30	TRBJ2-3	CAWTHLLADTQYF	TGTGCCTGGACCCATTTACTAGCGGATACGCAGTATTTT
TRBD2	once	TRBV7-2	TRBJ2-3	CASSFPPRTSGRSDTQYF	TGTGCCAGCAGCTTCCCTCCCCGGACTAGCGGGAGATCAGATACGCAGTATTTT
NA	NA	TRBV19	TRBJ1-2	CASKPLPGYGYTF	TGTGCCAGTAAACCTCTACCGGGGTATGGCTACACCTTC
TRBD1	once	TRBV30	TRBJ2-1	CAWSSTGTSYNEQFF	TGTGCCTGGAGTTCGACAGGGACGTCCTACAATGAGCAGTTCTTC
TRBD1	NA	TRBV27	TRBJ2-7	CASSSPGQVSYEQYF	TGTGCCAGCAGTTCTCCGGGACAGGTCTCCTACGAGCAGTACTTC
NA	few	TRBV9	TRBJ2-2	CASSVVGHPANTGELFF	TGTGCCAGCAGCGTAGTCGGACACCCCGCGAACACCGGGGAGCTGTTTTTT
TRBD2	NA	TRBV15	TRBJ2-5	CATSTLAGGPPETQYF	TGTGCCACCAGCACTCTAGCGGGGGGGCCGCCAGAGACCCAGTACTTC
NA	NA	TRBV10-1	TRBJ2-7	CASSESYQFDEQYF	TGCGCCAGCAGTGAGTCTTACCAGTTCGACGAGCAGTACTTC
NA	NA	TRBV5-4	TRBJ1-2	CASSSLRGYYGYTF	TGTGCCAGCAGCTCACTTCGGGGATACTATGGCTACACCTTC
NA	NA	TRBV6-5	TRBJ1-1	CASTRSSSTEAFF	TGTGCCAGCACCCGGTCATCGAGCACTGAAGCTTTCTTT
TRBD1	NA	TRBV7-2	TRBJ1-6	CASSLRDRGNSPLHF	TGTGCCAGCAGCTTACGGGACAGGGGGAATTCACCCCTCCACTTT
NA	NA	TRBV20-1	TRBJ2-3	CSASLSSGTDTQYF	TGCAGTGCTAGTTTGTCTAGCGGCACAGATACGCAGTATTTT
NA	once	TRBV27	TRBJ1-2	CASSLMGDDGYTF	TGTGCCAGCAGTTTAATGGGCGATGATGGCTACACCTTC
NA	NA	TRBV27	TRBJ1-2	CASRERNYGYTF	TGTGCCAGCAGGGAGCGAAACTATGGCTACACCTTC
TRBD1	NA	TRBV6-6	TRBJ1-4	CASSRKVPGQGLTNEKLFF	TGTGCCAGCAGTCGCAAAGTACCGGGACAGGGGTTAACTAATGAAAAACTGTTTTTT
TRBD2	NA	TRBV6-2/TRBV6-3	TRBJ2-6	CASSSRRLAVGSGANVLTF	TGTGCCAGCAGCTCGCGCAGACTAGCGGTGGGGTCTGGGGCCAACGTCCTGACTTTC
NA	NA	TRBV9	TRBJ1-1	CASSPLSGNTEAFF	TGTGCCAGCAGCCCACTTTCCGGGAACACTGAAGCTTTCTTT
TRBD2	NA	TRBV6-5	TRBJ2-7	CASSRPAGGPYEQYF	TGTGCCAGCAGTCGACCAGCGGGAGGGCCGTACGAGCAGTACTTC
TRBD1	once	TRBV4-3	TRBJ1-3	CASSRDRATGNTIYF	TGCGCCAGCTCCCGGGACAGGGCTACTGGAAACACCATATATTTT
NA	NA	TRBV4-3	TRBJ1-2	CASSQTTGPANYGYTF	TGCGCCAGCAGCCAGACAACAGGGCCAGCTAACTATGGCTACACCTTC
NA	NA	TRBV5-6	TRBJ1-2	CASSLGERGYTF	TGTGCCAGCAGCTTGGGGGAGAGAGGCTACACCTTC
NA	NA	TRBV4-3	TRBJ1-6	CASSRDRYTPLHF	TGCGCCAGCAGCCGCGACAGGTATACACCCCTCCACTTT
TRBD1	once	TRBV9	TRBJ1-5	CASSVTGGDQPQHF	TGTGCCAGCAGCGTGACAGGGGGGGATCAGCCCCAGCATTTT
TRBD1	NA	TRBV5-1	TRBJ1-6	CASSPGQGRWSPLHF	TGCGCCAGCAGCCCGGGACAGGGTCGATGGTCACCCCTCCACTTT